This T cell receptor beta chain was identified during a study of technical replicates of blood from several donors. The CDR3 consists of 13 residues. Deletions cut 2 bases from V and 6 bases from J, with 14 bases between. Per germline, CDR1 GTSNPN and CDR2 SVGIG (reference sequence). Some clones are missing from TCRdb's copy, which holds only in-frame ones; the method was immunoSEQ multiplex PCR. The data hold approximately 13,000 clones, with around 80% observed a single time. Sequencing input: PBMCs. This TCR was sampled from a human donor in good health. This rearrangement joins TRBV30 to TRBJ2-7; tentatively, D is TRBD2 (5 bases). The CDR3 reads CAWSTDLPGEQYF. Written as DNA, the CDR3 is TGTGCCTGGAGTACGGACTTGCCAGGCGAGCAGTACTTC.